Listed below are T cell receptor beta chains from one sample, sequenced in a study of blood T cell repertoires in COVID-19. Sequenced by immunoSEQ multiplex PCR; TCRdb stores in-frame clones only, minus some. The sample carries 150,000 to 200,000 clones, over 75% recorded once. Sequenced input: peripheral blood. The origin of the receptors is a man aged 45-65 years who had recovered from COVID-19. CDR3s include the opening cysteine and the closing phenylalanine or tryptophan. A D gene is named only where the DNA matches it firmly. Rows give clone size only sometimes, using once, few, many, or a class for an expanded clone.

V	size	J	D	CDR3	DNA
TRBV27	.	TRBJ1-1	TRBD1	CASRRYTGESTEAFF	TGTGCCAGCAGACGATATACAGGGGAATCCACTGAAGCTTTCTTT
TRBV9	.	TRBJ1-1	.	CASSTWDQGGEAFF	TGTGCCAGCAGCACATGGGACCAGGGAGGTGAAGCTTTCTTT
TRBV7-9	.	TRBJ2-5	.	CASSLAGLQETQYF	TGTGCCAGCAGCTTAGCGGGACTGCAAGAGACCCAGTACTTC
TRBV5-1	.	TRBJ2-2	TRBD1	CASSSGTGGPQPNTGELFF	TGCGCCAGCAGCTCCGGGACAGGGGGCCCTCAACCGAACACCGGGGAGCTGTTTTTT
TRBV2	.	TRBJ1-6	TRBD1	CASSGSDRGSYNSPLHF	TGTGCCAGCAGTGGTTCGGACAGGGGTTCCTATAATTCACCCCTCCACTTT
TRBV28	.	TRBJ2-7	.	CASSLPLGVPSYEQYF	TGTGCCAGCAGTTTACCTCTCGGAGTTCCCTCCTACGAGCAGTACTTC
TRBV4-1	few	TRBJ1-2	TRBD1	CASSTRTGDYGYTF	TGCGCCAGCAGCACCCGGACAGGGGACTACGGCTACACCTTC
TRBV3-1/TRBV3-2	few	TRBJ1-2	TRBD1	CASSHQDRPNYGYTF	TGTGCCAGCAGCCACCAGGACAGGCCTAACTATGGCTACACCTTC
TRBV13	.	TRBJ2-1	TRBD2	CASSSPGGDYSYNEQFF	TGTGCCAGCAGCTCCCCGGGCGGGGACTACTCCTACAATGAGCAGTTCTTC
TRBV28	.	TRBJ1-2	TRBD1	CASTGGYGYTF	TGTGCCAGCACAGGGGGCTATGGCTACACCTTC
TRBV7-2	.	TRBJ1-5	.	CASSGDRIRNQPQHF	TGTGCCAGCAGCGGAGACAGGATACGCAATCAGCCCCAGCATTTT
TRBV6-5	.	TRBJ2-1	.	CASSYSKSGGYNEQFF	TGTGCCAGCAGTTACTCGAAGAGCGGAGGGTACAATGAGCAGTTCTTC
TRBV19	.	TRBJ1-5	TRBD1	CASSIRTGDHQPQHF	TGTGCCAGTAGTATTAGGACAGGGGACCATCAGCCCCAGCATTTT
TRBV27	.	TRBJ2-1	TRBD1	CASSQRQGTNNEQFF	TGTGCCAGCAGTCAGAGACAGGGGACGAACAATGAGCAGTTCTTC
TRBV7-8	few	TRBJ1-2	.	CASSPGQTSYGYTF	TGTGCCAGCAGCCCTGGACAGACTTCCTATGGCTACACCTTC
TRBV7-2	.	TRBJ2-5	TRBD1	CASSLTGQGRRETQYF	TGTGCCAGCAGCTTAACGGGACAGGGGCGACGGGAGACCCAGTACTTC
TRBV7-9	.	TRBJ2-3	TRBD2	CASSSTSGRILYTQYF	TGTGCCAGCAGCTCAACTAGCGGGAGGATATTGTATACGCAGTATTTT
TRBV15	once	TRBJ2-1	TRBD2	CATSRGLAGEYNEQFF	TGTGCCACCAGCAGAGGGCTAGCGGGGGAATACAATGAGCAGTTCTTC
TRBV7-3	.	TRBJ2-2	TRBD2	CASSFQGGVGSGELFF	TGTGCCAGCAGCTTCCAGGGAGGGGTTGGATCCGGGGAGCTGTTTTTT
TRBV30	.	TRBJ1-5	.	CAWTAGDNQPQHF	TGTGCCTGGACCGCGGGTGACAATCAGCCCCAGCATTTT
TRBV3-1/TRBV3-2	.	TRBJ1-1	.	CASSRQGEAFF	TGTGCCAGCAGCCGCCAGGGGGAAGCTTTCTTT
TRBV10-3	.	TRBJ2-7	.	CAISEFRGLNYEQYF	TGTGCCATCAGTGAATTCAGAGGACTAAACTACGAGCAGTACTTC
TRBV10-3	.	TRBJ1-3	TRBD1	CAIMSGGNSGNTIYF	TGTGCCATCATGTCAGGGGGAAACTCTGGAAACACCATATATTTT
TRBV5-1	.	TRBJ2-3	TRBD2	CASRAGTSGSTDTQYF	TGCGCCAGCAGGGCCGGGACTAGCGGGAGCACAGATACGCAGTATTTT
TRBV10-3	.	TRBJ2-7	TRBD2	CAISRAGEQYF	TGTGCCATCAGTAGAGCGGGGGAGCAGTACTTC
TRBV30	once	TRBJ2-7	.	CAWEGGNRVYEQYF	TGTGCCTGGGAAGGGGGAAATAGGGTATACGAGCAGTACTTC
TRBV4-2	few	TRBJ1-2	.	CASSQEPSSLYGYTF	TGTGCCAGCAGCCAAGAACCCTCGAGTCTTTATGGCTACACCTTC
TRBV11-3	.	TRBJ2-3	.	CASSLDLASPGTDTQYF	TGTGCCAGCAGCTTAGACTTAGCCTCTCCTGGCACAGATACGCAGTATTTT
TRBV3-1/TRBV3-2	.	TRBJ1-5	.	CASSPGRDLPQHF	TGTGCCAGCAGCCCAGGCAGAGATTTGCCCCAGCATTTT
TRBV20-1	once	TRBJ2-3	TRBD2	CSASLHLGRGGVGTDTQYF	TGCAGTGCTAGTTTGCACCTCGGGAGGGGAGGGGTCGGCACAGATACGCAGTATTTT
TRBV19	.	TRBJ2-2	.	CASSTPGGVTGELFF	TGTGCCAGTAGTACACCCGGAGGGGTTACCGGGGAGCTGTTTTTT
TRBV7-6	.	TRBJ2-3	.	CASSLYVADTQYF	TGTGCCAGCAGCTTGTATGTAGCAGATACGCAGTATTTT
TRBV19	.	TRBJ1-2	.	CASTRTETTNYGYTF	TGTGCCAGTACCAGGACAGAAACGACTAACTATGGCTACACCTTC
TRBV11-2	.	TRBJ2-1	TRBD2	CASMRSGSHSNEQFF	TGTGCCAGCATGAGGAGCGGGAGTCATAGTAATGAGCAGTTCTTC
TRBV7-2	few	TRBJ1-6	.	CASSLDGGWKSPLHF	TGTGCCAGCAGCTTAGACGGCGGCTGGAAATCACCCCTCCACTTT
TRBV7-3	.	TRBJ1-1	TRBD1	CASSPLTGGTEAFF	TGTGCCAGCAGCCCGCTAACAGGGGGCACTGAAGCTTTCTTT
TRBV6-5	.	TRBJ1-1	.	CASSFPQGGEAFF	TGTGCCAGCAGTTTCCCTCAGGGCGGTGAAGCTTTCTTT
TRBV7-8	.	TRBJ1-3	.	CASSPRLGNTIYF	TGTGCCAGCAGCCCGAGGTTGGGAAACACCATATATTTT
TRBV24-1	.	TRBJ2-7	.	CATSDSGSEQYF	TGTGCCACCAGTGATTCTGGGAGCGAGCAGTACTTC
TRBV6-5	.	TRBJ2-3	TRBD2	CASSYGGRVSDTQYF	TGTGCCAGCAGTTACGGCGGGAGGGTGTCAGATACGCAGTATTTT
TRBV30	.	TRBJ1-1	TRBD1	CAWSVGGGITEAFF	TGTGCCTGGAGTGTCGGAGGGGGCATCACTGAAGCTTTCTTT
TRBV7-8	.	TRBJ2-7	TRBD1	CASSLPGQGTYEQYF	TGTGCCAGCAGCCTACCGGGACAGGGTACCTACGAGCAGTACTTC
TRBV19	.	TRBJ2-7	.	CASSIGGKTYEQYF	TGTGCCAGTAGTATTGGGGGGAAAACCTACGAGCAGTACTTC
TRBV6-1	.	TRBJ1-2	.	CASSEALPGLYYGYTF	TGTGCCAGCAGTGAAGCGCTTCCAGGGCTATACTATGGCTACACCTTC
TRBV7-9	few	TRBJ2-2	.	CASSSGGSGELFF	TGTGCCAGCAGCTCCGGGGGATCCGGGGAGCTGTTTTTT
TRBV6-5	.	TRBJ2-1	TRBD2	CASSLGTSGYNEQFF	TGTGCCAGCAGTTTGGGGACTAGCGGATACAATGAGCAGTTCTTC
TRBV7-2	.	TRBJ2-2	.	CASSQQGTGELFF	TGTGCCAGCAGCCAACAGGGCACCGGGGAGCTGTTTTTT
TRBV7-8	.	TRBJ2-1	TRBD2	CASSQYTSGTPGEQFF	TGTGCCAGCAGCCAATATACTAGCGGGACGCCTGGTGAGCAGTTCTTC
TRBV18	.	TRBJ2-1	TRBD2	CASSPLVVAGGHEQFF	TGTGCCAGCTCACCCCTCGTGGTAGCGGGAGGCCATGAGCAGTTCTTC
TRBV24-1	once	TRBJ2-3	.	CATSDLGGTDTQYF	TGTGCCACCAGTGATTTAGGGGGCACAGATACGCAGTATTTT
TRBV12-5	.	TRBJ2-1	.	CASGQQGAIGLSDEQFF	TGTGCTAGTGGCCAACAGGGTGCCATCGGACTTAGCGATGAGCAGTTCTTC
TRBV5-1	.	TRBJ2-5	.	CASSPATVTQGETQYF	TGCGCCAGCAGCCCCGCGACAGTGACGCAGGGGGAGACCCAGTACTTC
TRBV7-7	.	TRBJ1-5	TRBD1	CASSLGQVDHSNQPQHF	TGTGCCAGCAGCCTGGGACAGGTGGACCATAGCAATCAGCCCCAGCATTTT
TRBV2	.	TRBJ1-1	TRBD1	CASTGQGAPEAFF	TGTGCCAGCACGGGACAGGGGGCCCCTGAAGCTTTCTTT